Here is one T cell receptor (beta chain) with its context. 60 Vbeta and 13 Jbeta primers were used in PCR. Assay used: immunoSEQ multiplex PCR; TCRdb lists only in-frame clones, some missing. The repertoire has about 170,000 clones, 62% of them found once; the top ten carry over 2.5%. The data belong to a study of cytomegalovirus exposure and HLA in healthy donors. CDR3 size: 15 residues. With 4 bases removed from V and 1 base from J, the gap between germline ends came to 13 bases. CDR1 MGHDK and CDR2 SYGVNS come from the germline V gene. The chain combines TRBV25-1 with TRBJ2-5; TRBD1 is a possible D gene (6 bases). The sequence was collected from a man aged 40-49 years in good health and CMV-seronegative. Sequencing was performed on PBMCs. CDR3 bases: TGTGCCAGCAGTGTATTAGGACAGTCCCAAGAGACCCAGTACTTC. It codes for CASSVLGQSQETQYF.